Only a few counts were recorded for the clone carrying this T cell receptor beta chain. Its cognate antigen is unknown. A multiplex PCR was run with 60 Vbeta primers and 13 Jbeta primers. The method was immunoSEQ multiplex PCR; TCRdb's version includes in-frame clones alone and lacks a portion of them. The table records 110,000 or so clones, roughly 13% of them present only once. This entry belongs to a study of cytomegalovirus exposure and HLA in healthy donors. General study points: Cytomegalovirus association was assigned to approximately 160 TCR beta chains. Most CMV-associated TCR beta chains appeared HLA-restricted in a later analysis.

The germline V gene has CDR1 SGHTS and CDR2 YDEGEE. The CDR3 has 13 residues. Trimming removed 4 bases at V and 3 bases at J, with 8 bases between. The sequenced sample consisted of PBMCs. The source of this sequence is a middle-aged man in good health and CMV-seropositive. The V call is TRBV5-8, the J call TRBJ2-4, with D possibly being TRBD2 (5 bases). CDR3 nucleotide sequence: TGTGCCAGCAGCCCCCGGGACAAAAACATTCAGTACTTC. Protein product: CASSPRDKNIQYF.